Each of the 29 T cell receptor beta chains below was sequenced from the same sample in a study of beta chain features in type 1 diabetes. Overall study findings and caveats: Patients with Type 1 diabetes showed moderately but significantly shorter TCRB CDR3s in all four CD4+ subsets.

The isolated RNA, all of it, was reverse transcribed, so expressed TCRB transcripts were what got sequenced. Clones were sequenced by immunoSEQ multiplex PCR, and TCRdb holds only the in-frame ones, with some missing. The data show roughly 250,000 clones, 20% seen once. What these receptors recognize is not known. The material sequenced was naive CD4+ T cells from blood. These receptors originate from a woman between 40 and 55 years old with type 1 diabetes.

DNA of the CDR3: TGCAGCGTGACCCGGGGACAACTGGAGCAGTTCTTC. Its translation: CSVTRGQLEQFF. This chain joins TRBV29-1 and TRBJ2-1; D might be TRBD1 (6 bases). V was shortened by 6 bases and J by 10 bases, with 16 bases between the two germline ends. CDR1 and CDR2 (germline): SQVTM, ANQGSEA. The CDR3 is 12 amino acids.

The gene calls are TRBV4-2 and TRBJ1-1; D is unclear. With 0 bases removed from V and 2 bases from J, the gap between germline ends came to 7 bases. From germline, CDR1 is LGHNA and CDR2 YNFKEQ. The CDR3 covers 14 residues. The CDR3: CASSQEAGNTEAFF. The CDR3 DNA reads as TGTGCCAGCAGCCAAGAAGCCGGTAACACTGAAGCTTTCTTT.

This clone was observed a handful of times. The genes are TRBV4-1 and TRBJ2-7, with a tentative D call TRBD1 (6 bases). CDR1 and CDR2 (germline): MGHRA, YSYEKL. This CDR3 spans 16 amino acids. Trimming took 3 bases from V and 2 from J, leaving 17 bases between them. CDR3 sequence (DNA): TGCGCCAGCAGCCAGACTACAGGGAGAAGCCCCTACGAGCAGTACTTC. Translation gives CASSQTTGRSPYEQYF.

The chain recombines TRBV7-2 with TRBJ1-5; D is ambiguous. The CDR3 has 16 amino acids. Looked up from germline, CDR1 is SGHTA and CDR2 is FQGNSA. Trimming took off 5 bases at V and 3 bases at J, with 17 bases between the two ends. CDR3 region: CASSPATGNLNQPQHF. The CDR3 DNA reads TGTGCCAGCAGCCCGGCCACGGGGAACCTCAATCAGCCCCAGCATTTT.

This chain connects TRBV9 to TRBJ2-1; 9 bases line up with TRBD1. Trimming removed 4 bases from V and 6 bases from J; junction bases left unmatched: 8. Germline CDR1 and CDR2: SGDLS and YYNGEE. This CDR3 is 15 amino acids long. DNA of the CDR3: TGTGCCAGCAGCCTAACCGGGACAGGGATCAATGAGCAGTTCTTC. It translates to CASSLTGTGINEQFF.

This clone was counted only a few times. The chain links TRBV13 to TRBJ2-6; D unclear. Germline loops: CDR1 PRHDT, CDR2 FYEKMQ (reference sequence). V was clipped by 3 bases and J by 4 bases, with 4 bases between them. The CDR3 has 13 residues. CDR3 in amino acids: CASSFTGANVLTF. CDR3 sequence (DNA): TGTGCCAGCAGCTTTACAGGGGCCAACGTCCTGACTTTC. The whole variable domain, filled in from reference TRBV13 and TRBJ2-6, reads AAGVIQSPRHLIKEKRETATLKCYPIPRHDTVYWYQQGPGQDPQFLISFYEKMQSDKGSIPDRFSAQQFSDYHSELNMSSLELGDSALYFCASSFTGANVLTFGAGSRLTVL.

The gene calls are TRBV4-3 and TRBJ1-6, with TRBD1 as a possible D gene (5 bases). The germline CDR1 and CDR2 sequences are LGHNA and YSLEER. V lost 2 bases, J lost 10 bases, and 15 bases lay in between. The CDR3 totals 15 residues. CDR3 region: CASSQQQGIGSPLHF. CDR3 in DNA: TGCGCCAGCAGCCAACAGCAGGGAATAGGATCACCCCTCCACTTT.

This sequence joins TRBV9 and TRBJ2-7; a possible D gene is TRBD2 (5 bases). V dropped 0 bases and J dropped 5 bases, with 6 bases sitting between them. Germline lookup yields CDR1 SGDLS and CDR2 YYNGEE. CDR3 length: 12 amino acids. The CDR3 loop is CASSVDGDEQYF. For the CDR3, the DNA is TGTGCCAGCAGCGTAGACGGGGACGAGCAGTACTTC.

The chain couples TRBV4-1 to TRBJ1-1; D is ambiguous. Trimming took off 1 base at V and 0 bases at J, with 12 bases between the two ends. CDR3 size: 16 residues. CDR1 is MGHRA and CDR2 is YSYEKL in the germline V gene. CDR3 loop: CASSQAREGLNTEAFF. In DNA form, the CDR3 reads TGCGCCAGCAGCCAAGCACGTGAGGGTTTGAACACTGAAGCTTTCTTT.

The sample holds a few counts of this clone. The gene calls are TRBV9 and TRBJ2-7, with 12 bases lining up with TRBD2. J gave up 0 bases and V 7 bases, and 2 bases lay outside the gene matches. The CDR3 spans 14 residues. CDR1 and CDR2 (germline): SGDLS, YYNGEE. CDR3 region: CASGLAGNSYEQYF. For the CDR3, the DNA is TGTGCCAGCGGACTAGCGGGAAACTCCTACGAGCAGTACTTC.

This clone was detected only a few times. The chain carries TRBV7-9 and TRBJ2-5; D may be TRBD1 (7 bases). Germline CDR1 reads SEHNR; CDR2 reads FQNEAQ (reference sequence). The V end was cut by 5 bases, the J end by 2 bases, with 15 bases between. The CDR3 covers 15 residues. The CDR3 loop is CASSAGAGQQETQYF. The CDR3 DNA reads TGTGCCAGCAGCGCCGGTGCGGGACAGCAAGAGACCCAGTACTTC.

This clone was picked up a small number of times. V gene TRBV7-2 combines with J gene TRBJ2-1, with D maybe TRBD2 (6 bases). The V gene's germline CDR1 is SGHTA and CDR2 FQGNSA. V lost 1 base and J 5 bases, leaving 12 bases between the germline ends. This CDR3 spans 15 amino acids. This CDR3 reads CASSLGAGLNNEQFF. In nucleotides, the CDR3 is TGTGCCAGCAGCTTAGGGGCCGGACTAAACAATGAGCAGTTCTTC.

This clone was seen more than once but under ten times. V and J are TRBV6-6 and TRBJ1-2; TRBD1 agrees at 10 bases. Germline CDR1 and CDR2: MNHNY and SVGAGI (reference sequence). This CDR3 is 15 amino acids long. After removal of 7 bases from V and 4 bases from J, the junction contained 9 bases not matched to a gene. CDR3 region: CASNPGTGDGYGYTF. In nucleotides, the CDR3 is TGTGCCAGCAACCCCGGGACAGGGGACGGCTATGGCTACACCTTC.

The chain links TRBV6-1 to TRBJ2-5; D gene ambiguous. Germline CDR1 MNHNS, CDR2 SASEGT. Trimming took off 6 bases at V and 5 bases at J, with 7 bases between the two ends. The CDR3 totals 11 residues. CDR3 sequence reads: CASRRAETQYF. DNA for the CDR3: TGTGCCAGCAGACGCGCGGAGACCCAGTACTTC.

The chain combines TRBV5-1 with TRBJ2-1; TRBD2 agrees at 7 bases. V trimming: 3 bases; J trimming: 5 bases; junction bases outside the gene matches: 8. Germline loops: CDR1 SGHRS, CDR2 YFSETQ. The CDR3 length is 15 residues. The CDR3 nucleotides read TGCGCCAGCAGCTCCTCCTGGGCGGGGGACAATGAGCAGTTCTTC. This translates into CASSSSWAGDNEQFF.

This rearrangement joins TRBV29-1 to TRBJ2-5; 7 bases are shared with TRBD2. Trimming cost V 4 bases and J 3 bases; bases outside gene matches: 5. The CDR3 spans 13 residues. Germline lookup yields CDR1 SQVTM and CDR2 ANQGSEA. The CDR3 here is CSVVRAGEETQYF. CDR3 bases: TGCAGCGTTGTTAGGGCGGGAGAAGAGACCCAGTACTTC.

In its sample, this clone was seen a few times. In nucleotides, the CDR3 is TGTGCCAGCAGTGAAGGAATCCTCTACCAAGGCTACACCTTC. It encodes CASSEGILYQGYTF. The chain uses TRBV6-1 and TRBJ1-2; D remains unclear. From germline, CDR1 is MNHNS and CDR2 SASEGT. The V gene lost 1 base and the J gene lost 8 bases, with 14 bases spanning the gap. This CDR3 has 14 amino acids.

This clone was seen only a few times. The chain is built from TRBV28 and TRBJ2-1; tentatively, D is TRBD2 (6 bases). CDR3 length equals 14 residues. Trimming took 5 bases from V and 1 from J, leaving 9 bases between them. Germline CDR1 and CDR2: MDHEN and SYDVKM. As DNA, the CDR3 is TGTGCCAGCAGTCATGGGGGGTCCTACAATGAGCAGTTCTTC. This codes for CASSHGGSYNEQFF.

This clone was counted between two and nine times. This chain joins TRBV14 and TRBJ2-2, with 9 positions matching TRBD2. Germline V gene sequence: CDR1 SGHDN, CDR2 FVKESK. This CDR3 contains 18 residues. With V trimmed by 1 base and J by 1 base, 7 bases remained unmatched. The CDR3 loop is CASSQGPTSGQNTGELFF. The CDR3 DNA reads TGTGCCAGCAGCCAAGGTCCAACTAGCGGGCAGAACACCGGGGAGCTGTTTTTT.

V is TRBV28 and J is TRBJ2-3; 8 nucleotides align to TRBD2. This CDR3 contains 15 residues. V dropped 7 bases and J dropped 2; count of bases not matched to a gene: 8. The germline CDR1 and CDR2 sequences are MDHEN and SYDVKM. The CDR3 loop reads CASNSDSGDTDTQYF. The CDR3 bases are TGTGCCAGCAACTCCGATAGCGGGGACACAGATACGCAGTATTTT. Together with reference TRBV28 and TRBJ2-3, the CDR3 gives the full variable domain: DVKVTQSSRYLVKRTGEKVFLECVQDMDHENMFWYRQDPGLGLRLIYFSYDVKMKEKGDIPEGYSVSREKKERFSLILESASTNQTSMYLCASNSDSGDTDTQYFGPGTRLTVL.

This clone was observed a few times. The DNA of the CDR3 is TGTGCCAGCAGTTACTCTCCTCCAGGGGGACGTGATACGCAGTATTTT. Its protein product is CASSYSPPGGRDTQYF. The V gene is TRBV6-6, the J gene TRBJ2-3, with 7 bases fitting TRBD1. Per the germline V gene, CDR1 is MNHNY and CDR2 is SVGAGI (reference sequence). The ends lost 0 bases at V and 6 bases at J; junction bases unmatched: 9. The CDR3 runs 16 residues.

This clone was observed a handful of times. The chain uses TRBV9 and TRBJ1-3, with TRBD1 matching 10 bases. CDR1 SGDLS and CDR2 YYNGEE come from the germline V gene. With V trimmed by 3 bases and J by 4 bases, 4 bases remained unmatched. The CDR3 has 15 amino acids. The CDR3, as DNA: TGTGCCAGCAGCGCCCGGACAGGGGGAGGAAACACCATATATTTT. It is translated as CASSARTGGGNTIYF.

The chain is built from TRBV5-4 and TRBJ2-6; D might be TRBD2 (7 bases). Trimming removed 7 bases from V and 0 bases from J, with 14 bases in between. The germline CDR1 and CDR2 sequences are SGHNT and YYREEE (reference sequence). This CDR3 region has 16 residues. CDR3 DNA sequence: TGTGCCAGCCAACGCGGGGGACACTCTGGGGCCAACGTCCTGACTTTC. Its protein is CASQRGGHSGANVLTF.

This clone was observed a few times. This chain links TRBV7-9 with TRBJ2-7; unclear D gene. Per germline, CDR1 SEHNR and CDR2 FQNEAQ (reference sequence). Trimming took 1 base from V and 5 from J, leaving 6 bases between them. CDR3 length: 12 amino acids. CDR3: CASSLDSNEQYF. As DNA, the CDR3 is TGTGCCAGCAGCTTAGATTCCAACGAGCAGTACTTC.

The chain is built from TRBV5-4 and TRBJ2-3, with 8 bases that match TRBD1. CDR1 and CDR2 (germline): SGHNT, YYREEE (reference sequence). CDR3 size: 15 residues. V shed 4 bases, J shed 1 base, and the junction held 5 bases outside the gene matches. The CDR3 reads CASSTRGPRTDTQYF. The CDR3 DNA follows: TGTGCCAGCAGCACCAGGGGGCCTCGCACAGATACGCAGTATTTT.

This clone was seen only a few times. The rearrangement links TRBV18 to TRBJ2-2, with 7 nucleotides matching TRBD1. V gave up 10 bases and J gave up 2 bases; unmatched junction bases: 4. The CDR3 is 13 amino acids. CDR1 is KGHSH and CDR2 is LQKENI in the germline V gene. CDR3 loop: CANGQANTGELFF. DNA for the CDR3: TGTGCCAACGGACAGGCCAACACCGGGGAGCTGTTTTTT.

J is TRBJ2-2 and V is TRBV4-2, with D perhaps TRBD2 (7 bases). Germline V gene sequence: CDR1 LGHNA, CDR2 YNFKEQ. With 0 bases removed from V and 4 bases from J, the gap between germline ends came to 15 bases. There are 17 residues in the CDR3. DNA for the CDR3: TGTGCCAGCAGCCAAGAGCGGGGGACAATGGGCACCGGGGAGCTGTTTTTT. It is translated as CASSQERGTMGTGELFF.

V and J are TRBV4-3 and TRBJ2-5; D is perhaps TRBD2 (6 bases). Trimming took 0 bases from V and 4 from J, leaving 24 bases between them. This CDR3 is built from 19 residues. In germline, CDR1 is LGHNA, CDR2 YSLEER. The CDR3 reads CASSQDPPVAGLRGETQYF. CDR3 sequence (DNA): TGCGCCAGCAGCCAAGATCCACCGGTCGCGGGATTAAGGGGAGAGACCCAGTACTTC.

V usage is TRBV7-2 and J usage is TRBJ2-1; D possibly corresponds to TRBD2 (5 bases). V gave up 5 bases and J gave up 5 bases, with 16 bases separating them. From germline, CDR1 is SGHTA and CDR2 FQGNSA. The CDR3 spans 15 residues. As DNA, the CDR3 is TGTGCCAGCAGCCTTAGTGCCAGCGGAGACAATGAGCAGTTCTTC. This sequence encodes CASSLSASGDNEQFF.